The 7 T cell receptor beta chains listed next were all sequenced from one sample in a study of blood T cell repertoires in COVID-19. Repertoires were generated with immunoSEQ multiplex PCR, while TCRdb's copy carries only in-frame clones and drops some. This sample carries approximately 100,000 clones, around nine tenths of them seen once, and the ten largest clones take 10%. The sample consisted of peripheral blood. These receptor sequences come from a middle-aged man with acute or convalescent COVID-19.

The CDR3 loop reads CASSRTSGGGETQYF. DNA for the CDR3: TGCGCCAGCAGCCGGACGTCAGGGGGCGGGGAGACCCAGTACTTC. The chain uses TRBV5-1 and TRBJ2-5, with TRBD1 identical over 8 bases. V lost 4 bases to trimming and J lost 5 bases; unmatched junction nucleotides: 10. The germline V gene has CDR1 SGHRS and CDR2 YFSETQ. This CDR3 has 15 amino acids. Drawing the rest from reference TRBV5-1 and TRBJ2-5, the complete variable domain is KAGVTQTPRYLIKTRGQQVTLSCSPISGHRSVSWYQQTPGQGLQFLFEYFSETQRNKGNFPGRFSGRQFSNSRSEMNVSTLELGDSALYLCASSRTSGGGETQYFGPGTRLLVL.

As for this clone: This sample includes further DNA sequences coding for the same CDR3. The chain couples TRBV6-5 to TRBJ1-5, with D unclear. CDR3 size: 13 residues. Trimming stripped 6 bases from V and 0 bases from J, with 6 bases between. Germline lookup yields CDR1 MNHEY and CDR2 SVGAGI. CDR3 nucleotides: TGTGCCAGCAGATCGTATAGCAATCAGCCCCAGCATTTT. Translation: CASRSYSNQPQHF.

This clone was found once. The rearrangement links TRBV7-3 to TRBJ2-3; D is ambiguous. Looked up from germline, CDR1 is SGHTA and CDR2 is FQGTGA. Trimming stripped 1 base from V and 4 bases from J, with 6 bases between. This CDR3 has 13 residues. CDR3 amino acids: CASSLRRADTQYF. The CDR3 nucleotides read TGTGCCAGCAGCTTAAGACGGGCAGATACGCAGTATTTT.

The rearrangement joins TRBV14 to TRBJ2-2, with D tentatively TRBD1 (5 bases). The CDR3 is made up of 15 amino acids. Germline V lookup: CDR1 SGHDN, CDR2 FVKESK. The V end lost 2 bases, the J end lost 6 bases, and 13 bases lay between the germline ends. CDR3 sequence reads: CASSQLTGSSGELFF. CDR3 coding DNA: TGTGCCAGCAGCCAACTCACAGGATCGTCCGGGGAGCTGTTTTTT.

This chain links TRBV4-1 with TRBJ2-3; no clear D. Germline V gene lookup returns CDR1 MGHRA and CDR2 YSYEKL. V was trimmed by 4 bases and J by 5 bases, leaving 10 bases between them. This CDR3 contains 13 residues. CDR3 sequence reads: CASSPVGEDTQYF. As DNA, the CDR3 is TGCGCCAGCAGCCCCGTGGGCGAAGATACGCAGTATTTT.

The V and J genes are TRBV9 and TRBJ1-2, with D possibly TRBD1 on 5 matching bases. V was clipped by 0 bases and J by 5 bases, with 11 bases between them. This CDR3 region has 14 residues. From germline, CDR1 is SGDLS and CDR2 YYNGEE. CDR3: CASSVGTGPYGYTF. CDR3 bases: TGTGCCAGCAGCGTAGGTACAGGCCCTTATGGCTACACCTTC.

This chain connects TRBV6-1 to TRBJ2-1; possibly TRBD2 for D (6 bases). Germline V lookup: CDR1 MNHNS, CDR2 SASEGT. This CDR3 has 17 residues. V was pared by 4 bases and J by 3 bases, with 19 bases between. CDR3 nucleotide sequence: TGTGCCAGCAGTGGACTAGTTATGACAGTCTTCTACAATGAGCAGTTCTTC. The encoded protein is CASSGLVMTVFYNEQFF.